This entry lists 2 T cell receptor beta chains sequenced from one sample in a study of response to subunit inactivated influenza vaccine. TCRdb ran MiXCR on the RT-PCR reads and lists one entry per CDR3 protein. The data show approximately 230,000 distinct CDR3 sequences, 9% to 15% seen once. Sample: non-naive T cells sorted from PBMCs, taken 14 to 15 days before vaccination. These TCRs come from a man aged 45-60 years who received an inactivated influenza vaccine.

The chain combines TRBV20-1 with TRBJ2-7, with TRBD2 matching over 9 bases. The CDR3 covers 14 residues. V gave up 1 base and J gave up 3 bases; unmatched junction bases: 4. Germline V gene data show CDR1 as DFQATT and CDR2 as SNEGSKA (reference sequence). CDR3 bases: TGCAGTGCTAGAGGTTTAGCGGGGGACTACGAGCAGTACTTC. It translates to CSARGLAGDYEQYF.

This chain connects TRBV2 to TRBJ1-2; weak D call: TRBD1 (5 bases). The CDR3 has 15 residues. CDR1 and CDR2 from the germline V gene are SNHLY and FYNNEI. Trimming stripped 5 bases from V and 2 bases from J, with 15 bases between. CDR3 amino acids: CASSSEDIWNYGYTF. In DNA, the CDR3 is TGTGCCAGCAGTTCCGAGGACATTTGGAACTATGGCTACACCTTC.